The present TCR beta chain was sequenced within a study of shared clonotypes between healthy human individuals. Libraries were prepared by immunoSEQ multiplex PCR; TCRdb keeps only in-frame clonotypes and omits some of them. The sample carries about 360,000 clones, more than 60% recorded once. The CDR3 length is 17 residues. Germline CDR1 is GTSNPN and CDR2 is SVGIG (reference sequence). The V gene end was trimmed by 1 base and the J gene end by 2 bases; junction bases not matched to a gene: 2. The chain combines TRBV30 with TRBJ2-1; 16 positions match TRBD2. The clonotype comes from a man younger than 45 in good health. The sequenced sample was memory CD4+ T cells sorted from blood. Subset of the sample: CD45RA-negative fraction. CDR3 sequence: CAWSDGTSGRAYNEQFF. CDR3 in DNA: TGTGCCTGGAGTGACGGGACTAGCGGGAGGGCCTACAATGAGCAGTTCTTC.